This TCR beta chain stems from a study of blood T cells in healthy people across ages. Concerning this clonotype itself: Its target is not known. Sequence at one end of the junction differs from germline and may be a read error.

This CDR3 is built from 14 residues. The germline CDR1 and CDR2 sequences are MNHEY and SVGEGT. A second PCR of 7 to 11 cycles used a sample-barcoded 5' primer and a J-beta primer mix. Every cDNA was tagged by a template-switch adaptor with 12 random nucleotides. TCRdb re-called the 5' RACE reads through MiXCR, storing one row per CDR3 protein. This table holds a few hundred thousand distinct CDR3 sequences, about half found once. General study results and limits: Significant beta diversity loss was already apparent by age approximately 42, declining roughly linearly.

Approximately 10 milliliters was the volume of peripheral blood drawn from each donor. Source material: blood. The TCR comes from a man aged 60 to 69 in good health. The chain links TRBV6-2 or TRBV6-3 to TRBJ2-4, with D possibly TRBD1 on 6 matching bases. CDR3 sequence: CTSSPSTGFGIQYF. In nucleotides, the CDR3 is TGTACCAGCAGTCCCTCTACAGGGTTTGGCATTCAGTACTTC.